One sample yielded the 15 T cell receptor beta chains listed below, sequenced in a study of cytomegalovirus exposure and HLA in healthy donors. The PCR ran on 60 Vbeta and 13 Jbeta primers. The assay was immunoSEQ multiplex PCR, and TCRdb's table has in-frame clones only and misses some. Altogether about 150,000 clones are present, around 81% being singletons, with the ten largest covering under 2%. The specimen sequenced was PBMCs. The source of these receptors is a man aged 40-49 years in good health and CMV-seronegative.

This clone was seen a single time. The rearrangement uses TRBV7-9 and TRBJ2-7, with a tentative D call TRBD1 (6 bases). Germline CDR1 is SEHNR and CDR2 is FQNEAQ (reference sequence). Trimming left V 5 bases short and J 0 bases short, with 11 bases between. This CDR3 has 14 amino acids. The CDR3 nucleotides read TGTGCCAGCAGCCCCGGACAGCCCTCCTACGAGCAGTACGTC. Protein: CASSPGQPSYEQYV.

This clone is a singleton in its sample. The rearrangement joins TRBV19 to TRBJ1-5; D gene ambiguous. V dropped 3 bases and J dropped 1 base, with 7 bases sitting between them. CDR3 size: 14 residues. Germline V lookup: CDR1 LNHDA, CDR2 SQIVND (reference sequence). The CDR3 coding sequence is TGTGCCAGTAGTATCGTGTTAAGCAATCAGCCCCAGCATTTT. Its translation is CASSIVLSNQPQHF.

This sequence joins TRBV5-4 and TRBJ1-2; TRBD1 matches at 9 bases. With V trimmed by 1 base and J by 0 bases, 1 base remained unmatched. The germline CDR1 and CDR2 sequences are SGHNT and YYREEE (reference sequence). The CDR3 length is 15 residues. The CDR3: CASSLRQGANYGYTF. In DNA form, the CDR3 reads TGTGCCAGCAGCTTGCGACAGGGGGCTAACTATGGCTACACCTTC.

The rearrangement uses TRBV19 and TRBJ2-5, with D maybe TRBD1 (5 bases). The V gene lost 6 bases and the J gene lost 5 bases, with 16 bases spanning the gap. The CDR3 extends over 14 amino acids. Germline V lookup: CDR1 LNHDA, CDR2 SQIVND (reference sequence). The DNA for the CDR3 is TGTGCCAGTAGAGTGGGGCCGGCATGGGAGACCCAGTACTTC. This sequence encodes CASRVGPAWETQYF.

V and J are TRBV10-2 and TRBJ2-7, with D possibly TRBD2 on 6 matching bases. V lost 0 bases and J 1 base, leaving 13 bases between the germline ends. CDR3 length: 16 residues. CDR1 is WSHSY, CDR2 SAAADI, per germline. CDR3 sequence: CASSESWAGNSYEQYF. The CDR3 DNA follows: TGCGCCAGCAGTGAGTCTTGGGCGGGGAATTCCTACGAGCAGTACTTC.

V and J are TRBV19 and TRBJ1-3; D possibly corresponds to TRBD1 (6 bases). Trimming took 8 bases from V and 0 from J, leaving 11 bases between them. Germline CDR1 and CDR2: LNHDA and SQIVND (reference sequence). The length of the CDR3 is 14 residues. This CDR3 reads CASSTGLSGNTIYF. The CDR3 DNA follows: TGTGCCAGTTCTACAGGGCTCTCTGGAAACACCATATATTTT.

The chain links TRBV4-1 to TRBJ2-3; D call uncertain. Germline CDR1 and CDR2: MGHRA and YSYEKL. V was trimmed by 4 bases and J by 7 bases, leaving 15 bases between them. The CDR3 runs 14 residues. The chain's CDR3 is CASSPIIFAYTQYF. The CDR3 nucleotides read TGCGCCAGCAGCCCCATTATTTTCGCGTATACGCAGTATTTT.

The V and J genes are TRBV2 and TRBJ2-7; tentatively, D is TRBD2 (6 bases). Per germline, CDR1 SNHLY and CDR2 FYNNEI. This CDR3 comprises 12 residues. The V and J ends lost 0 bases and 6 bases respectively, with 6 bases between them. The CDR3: CASSEAGGEQYV. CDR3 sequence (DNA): TGTGCCAGCAGTGAAGCGGGAGGCGAGCAGTACGTC.

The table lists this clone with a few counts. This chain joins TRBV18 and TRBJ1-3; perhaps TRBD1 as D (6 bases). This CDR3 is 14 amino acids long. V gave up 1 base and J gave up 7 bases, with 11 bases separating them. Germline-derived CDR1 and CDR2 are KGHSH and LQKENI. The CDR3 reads CASSPRTDANTIYF. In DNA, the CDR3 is TGTGCCAGCTCACCACGGACAGACGCGAACACCATATATTTT.

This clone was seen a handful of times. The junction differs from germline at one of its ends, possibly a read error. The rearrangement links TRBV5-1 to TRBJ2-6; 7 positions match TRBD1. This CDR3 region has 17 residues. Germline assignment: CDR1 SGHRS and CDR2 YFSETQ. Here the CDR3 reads CASSLGTASSGANGLTF. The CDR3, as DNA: TGCGCCAGCAGCCTAGGGACAGCATCATCTGGGGCCAACGGCCTGACTTTC. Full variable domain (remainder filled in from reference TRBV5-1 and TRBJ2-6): KAGVTQTPRYLIKTRGQQVTLSCSPISGHRSVSWYQQTPGQGLQFLFEYFSETQRNKGNFPGRFSGRQFSNSRSEMNVSTLELGDSALYLCASSLGTASSGANGLTFGAGSRLTVL.

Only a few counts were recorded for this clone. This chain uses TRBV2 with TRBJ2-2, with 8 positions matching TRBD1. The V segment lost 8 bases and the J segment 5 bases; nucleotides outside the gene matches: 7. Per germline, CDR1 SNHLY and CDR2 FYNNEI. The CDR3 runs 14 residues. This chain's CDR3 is CASWRQGRTGELFF. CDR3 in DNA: TGTGCCAGCTGGCGACAGGGGAGGACCGGGGAGCTGTTTTTT.

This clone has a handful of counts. CDR3 region: CASSLGQGAFGELFF. CDR3 coding DNA: TGTGCCAGCAGCTTGGGACAGGGGGCTTTCGGGGAGCTGTTTTTT. The chain uses TRBV5-8 and TRBJ2-2, with TRBD1 matching 10 bases. The CDR3 covers 15 residues. The J segment lost 7 bases and the V segment lost 0 bases, leaving 3 bases of the junction unmatched. Germline V lookup: CDR1 SGHTS, CDR2 YDEGEE.

As DNA, the CDR3 is TGCGCCAGCAGCCAGGTACTAGCGGGAGACACCTACAATGAGCAGTTCTTC. Its translation: CASSQVLAGDTYNEQFF. This rearrangement joins TRBV4-1 to TRBJ2-1, with 11 bases that match TRBD2. Unmatched junction bases numbered 6, after V lost 3 bases and J lost 2 bases. CDR1 and CDR2 (germline): MGHRA, YSYEKL. CDR3 length: 17 residues.

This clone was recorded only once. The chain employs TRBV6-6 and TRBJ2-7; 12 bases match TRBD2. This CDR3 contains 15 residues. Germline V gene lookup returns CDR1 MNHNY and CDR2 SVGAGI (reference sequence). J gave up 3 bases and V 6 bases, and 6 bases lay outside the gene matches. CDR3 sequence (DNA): TGTGCCAGCAGAAATCGACTAGCGGGAGACTACGAGCAGTACGTC. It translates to CASRNRLAGDYEQYV.

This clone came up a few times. The CDR3 protein is CASSSLLAGVGDTQYF. CDR3 in DNA: TGTGCCAGCAGCTCTCTCCTAGCGGGAGTAGGAGATACGCAGTATTTT. The gene calls are TRBV7-3 and TRBJ2-3; 10 bases are a match to TRBD2. V trimming: 4 bases; J trimming: 5 bases; junction bases outside the gene matches: 9. The germline V gene has CDR1 SGHTA and CDR2 FQGTGA. The CDR3 sequence is 16 residues long.